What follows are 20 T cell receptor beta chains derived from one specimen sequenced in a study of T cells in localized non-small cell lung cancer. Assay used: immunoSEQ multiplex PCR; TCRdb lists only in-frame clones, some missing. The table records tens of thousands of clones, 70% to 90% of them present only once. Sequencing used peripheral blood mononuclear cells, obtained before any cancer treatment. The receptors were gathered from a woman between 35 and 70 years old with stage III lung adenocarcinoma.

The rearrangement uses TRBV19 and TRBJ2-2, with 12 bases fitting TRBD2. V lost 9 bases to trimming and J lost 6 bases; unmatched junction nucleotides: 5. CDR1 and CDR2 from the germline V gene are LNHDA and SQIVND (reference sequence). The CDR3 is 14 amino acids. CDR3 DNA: TGTGCCAGAGCCCTAGCGGGAGGGCCCGGGGAGCTGTTTTTT. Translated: CARALAGGPGELFF. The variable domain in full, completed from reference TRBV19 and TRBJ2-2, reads DGGITQSPKYLFRKEGQNVTLSCEQNLNHDAMYWYRQDPGQGLRLIYYSQIVNDFQKGDIAEGYSVSREKKESFPLTVTSAQKNPTAFYLCARALAGGPGELFFGEGSRLTVL.

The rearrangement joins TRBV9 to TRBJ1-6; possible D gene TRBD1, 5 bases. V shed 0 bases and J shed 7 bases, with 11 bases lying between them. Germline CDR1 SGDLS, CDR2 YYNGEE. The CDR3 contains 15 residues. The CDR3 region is CASSVERGRNSPLHF. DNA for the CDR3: TGTGCCAGCAGCGTAGAAAGGGGAAGGAATTCACCCCTCCACTTT.

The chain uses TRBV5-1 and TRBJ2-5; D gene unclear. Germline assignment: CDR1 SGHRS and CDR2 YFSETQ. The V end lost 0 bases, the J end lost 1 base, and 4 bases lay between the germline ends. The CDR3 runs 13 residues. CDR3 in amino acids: CASSLEGQETQYF. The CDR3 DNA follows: TGCGCCAGCAGCTTGGAGGGCCAAGAGACCCAGTACTTC.

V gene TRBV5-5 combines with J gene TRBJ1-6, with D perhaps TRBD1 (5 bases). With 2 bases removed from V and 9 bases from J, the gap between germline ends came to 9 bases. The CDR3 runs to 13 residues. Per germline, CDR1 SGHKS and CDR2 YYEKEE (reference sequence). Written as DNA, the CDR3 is TGTGCCAGCAGCTTAGTAGGGGTTTCACCCCTCCACTTT. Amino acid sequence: CASSLVGVSPLHF.

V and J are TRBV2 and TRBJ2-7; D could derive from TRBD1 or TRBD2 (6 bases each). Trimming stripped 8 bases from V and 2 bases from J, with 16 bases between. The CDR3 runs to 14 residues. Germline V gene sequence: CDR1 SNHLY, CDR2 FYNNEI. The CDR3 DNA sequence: TGTGCCAGCCTACGATGGGGGGCCACCTACGAGCAGTACTTC. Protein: CASLRWGATYEQYF.

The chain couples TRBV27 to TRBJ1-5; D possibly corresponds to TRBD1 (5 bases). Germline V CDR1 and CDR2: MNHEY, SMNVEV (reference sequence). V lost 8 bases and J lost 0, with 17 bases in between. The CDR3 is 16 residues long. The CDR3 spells CASGSQGTYSNQPQHF. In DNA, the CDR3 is TGTGCCAGCGGATCCCAAGGGACCTATAGCAATCAGCCCCAGCATTTT.

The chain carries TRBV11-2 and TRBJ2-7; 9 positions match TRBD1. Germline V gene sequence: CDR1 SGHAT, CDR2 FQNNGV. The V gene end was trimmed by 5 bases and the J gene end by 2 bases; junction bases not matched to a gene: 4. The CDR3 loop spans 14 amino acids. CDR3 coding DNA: TGTGCCAGCAGCGTGGGACAGGGACCCTACGAGCAGTACTTC. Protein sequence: CASSVGQGPYEQYF.

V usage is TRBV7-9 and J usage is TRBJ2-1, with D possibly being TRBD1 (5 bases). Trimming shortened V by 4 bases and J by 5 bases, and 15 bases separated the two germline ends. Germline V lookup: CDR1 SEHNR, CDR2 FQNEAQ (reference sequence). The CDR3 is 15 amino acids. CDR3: CASSSSAGINNEQFF. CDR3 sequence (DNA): TGTGCCAGCAGCTCGTCTGCAGGGATAAACAATGAGCAGTTCTTC.

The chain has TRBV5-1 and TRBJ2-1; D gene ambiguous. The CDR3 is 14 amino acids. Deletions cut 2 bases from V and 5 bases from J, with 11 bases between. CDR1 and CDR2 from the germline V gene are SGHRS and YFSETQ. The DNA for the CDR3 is TGCGCCAGCAGCTTATTGTCGCGGCACAATGAGCAGTTCTTC. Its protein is CASSLLSRHNEQFF.

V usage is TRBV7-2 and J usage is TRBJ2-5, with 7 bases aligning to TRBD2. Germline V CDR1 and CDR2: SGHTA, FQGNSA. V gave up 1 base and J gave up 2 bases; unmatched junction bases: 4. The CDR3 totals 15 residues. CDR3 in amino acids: CASSLGGGGQETQYF. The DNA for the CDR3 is TGTGCCAGCAGCTTAGGCGGGGGTGGTCAAGAGACCCAGTACTTC.

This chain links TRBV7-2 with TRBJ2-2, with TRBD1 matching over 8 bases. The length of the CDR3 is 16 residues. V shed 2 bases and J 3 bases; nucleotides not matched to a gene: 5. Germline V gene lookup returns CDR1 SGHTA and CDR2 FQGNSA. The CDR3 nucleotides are TGTGCCAGCAGCTTACAGGGGGCCGGATACACCGGGGAGCTGTTTTTT. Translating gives CASSLQGAGYTGELFF.

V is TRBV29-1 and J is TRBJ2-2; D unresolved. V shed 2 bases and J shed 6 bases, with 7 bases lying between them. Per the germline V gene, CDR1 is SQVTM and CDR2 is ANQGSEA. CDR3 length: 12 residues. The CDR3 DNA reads TGCAGCGTTGAAAGGGTCCCCGGGGAGCTGTTTTTT. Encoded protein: CSVERVPGELFF.

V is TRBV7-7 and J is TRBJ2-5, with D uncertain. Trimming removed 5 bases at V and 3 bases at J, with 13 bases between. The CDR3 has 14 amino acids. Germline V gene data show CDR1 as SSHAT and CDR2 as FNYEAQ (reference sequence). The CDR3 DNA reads TGTGCCAGCAGCCCGACAAGGGTAGAAGAGACCCAGTACTTC. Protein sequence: CASSPTRVEETQYF. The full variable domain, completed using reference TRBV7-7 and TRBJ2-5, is GAGVSQSPRYKVTKRGQDVTLRCDPISSHATLYWYQQALGQGPEFLTYFNYEAQPDKSGLPSDRFSAERPEGSISTLTIQRTEQRDSAMYRCASSPTRVEETQYFGPGTRLLVL.

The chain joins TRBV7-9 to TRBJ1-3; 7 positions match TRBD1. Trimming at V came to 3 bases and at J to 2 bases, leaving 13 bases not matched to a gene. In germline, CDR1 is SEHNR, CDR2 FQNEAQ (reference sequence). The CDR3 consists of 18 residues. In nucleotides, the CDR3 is TGTGCCAGCAGCTTGGGCCGATATACAGGGGCAACTGGAAACACCATATATTTT. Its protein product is CASSLGRYTGATGNTIYF.

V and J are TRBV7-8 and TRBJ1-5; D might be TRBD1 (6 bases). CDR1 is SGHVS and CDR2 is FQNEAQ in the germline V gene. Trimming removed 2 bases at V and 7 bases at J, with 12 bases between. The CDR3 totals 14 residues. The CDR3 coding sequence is TGTGCCAGCAGCTTAACCGGGGGGCGGCAGCCCCAGCATTTT. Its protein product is CASSLTGGRQPQHF.

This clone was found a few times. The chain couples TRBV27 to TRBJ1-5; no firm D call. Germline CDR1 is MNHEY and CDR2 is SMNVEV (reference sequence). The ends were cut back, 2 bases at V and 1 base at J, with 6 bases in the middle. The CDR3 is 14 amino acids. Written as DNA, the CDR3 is TGTGCCAGCAGTTTAACGGCAAGCAATCAGCCCCAGCATTTT. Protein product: CASSLTASNQPQHF.

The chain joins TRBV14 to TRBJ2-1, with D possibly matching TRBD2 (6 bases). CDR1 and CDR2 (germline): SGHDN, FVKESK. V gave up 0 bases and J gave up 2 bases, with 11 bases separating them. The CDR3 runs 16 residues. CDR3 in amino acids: CASSQDRGITYNEQFF. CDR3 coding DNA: TGTGCCAGCAGCCAAGATCGGGGGATTACCTACAATGAGCAGTTCTTC.

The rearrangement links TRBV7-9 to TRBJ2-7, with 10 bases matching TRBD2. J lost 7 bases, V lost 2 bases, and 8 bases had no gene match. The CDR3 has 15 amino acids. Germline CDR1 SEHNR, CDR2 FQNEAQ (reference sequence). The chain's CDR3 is CASSLQRGGPWEQYF. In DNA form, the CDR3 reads TGTGCCAGCAGCTTACAGCGGGGGGGCCCCTGGGAGCAGTACTTC.

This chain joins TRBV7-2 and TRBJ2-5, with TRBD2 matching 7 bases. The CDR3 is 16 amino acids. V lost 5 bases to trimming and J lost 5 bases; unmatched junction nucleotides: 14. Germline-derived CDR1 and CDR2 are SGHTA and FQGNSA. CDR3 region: CASSPNSGAALETQYF. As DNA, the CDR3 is TGTGCCAGCAGCCCCAACAGCGGGGCTGCATTGGAGACCCAGTACTTC.

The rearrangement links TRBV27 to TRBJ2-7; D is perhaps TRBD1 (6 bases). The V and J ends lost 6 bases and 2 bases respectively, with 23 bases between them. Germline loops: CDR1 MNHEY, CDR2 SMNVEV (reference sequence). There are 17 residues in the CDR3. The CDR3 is CASRLTLTGPFPYEQYF. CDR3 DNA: TGTGCCAGCAGGCTTACTTTGACAGGCCCATTTCCCTACGAGCAGTACTTC.